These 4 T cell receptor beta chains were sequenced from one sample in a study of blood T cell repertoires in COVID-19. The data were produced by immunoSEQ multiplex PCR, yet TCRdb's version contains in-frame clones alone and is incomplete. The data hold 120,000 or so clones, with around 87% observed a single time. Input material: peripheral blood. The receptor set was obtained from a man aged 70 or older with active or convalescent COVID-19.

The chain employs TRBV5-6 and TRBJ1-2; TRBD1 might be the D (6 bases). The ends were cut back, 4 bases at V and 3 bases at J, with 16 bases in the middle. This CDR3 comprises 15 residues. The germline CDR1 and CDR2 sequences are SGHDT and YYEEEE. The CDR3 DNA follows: TGTGCCAGCAGCGACTACAGGGAGGGTTACTATGGCTACACCTTC. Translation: CASSDYREGYYGYTF.

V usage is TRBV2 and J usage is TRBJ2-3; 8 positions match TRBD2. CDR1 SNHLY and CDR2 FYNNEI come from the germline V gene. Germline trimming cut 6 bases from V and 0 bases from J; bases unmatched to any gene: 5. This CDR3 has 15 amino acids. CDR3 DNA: TGTGCCAGCAGGGCACGGGGGGGCAGCACAGATACGCAGTATTTT. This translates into CASRARGGSTDTQYF.

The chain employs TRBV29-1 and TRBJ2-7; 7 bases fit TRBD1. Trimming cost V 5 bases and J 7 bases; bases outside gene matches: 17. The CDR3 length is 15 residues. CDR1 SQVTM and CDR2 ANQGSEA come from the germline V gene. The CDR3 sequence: CSVTPQGVSSAEQYF. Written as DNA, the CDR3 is TGCAGCGTTACCCCCCAGGGGGTCTCCTCGGCGGAGCAGTACTTC.

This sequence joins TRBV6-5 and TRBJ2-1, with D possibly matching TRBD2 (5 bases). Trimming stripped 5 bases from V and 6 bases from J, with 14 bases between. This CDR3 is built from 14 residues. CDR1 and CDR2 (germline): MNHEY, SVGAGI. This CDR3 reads CASSLTDYSNEQFF. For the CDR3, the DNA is TGTGCCAGCAGTCTGACCGACTATAGCAATGAGCAGTTCTTC.